The rows below give T cell receptor beta chains drawn from one sample of a study of blood T cells in healthy people across ages. TCRdb passed the 5' RACE reads through MiXCR, listing each CDR3 protein once. The top ten hold roughly 10% of the sample, which has about 930,000 distinct CDR3 sequences, 25% to 35% seen once. These same records also appear under a second study, on T cells of mothers and their children.

Sample: blood. The receptors shown here come from a woman aged 40 to 49 in good health. Each CDR3 is given with its conserved first and last residue. The D gene is left open where the match is weak. Expanded clones get a size class; other rows say once, few or many, or leave the size out.

V	J	size	D	DNA	CDR3
TRBV14	TRBJ2-7	few	NA	TGTGCCAGCAGCCAGCAGTCCTTCTACGAGCAGTACTTC	CASSQQSFYEQYF
TRBV20-1	TRBJ2-3	few	NA	TGCAGTGCTAGTGGGGACGCCCACACAGATACGCAGTATTTT	CSASGDAHTDTQYF
TRBV7-9	TRBJ2-1	NA	TRBD2	TGTGCCAGCAGCTTAGCGGGACTAGCGGGGAGGGGTGAGCAGTTCTTC	CASSLAGLAGRGEQFF
TRBV20-1	TRBJ2-7	NA	TRBD2	TGCAGTGCTACGGGACTAGTAGGCGAGCAGTACTTC	CSATGLVGEQYF
TRBV5-1	TRBJ2-7	NA	NA	TGCGCCAGCAGCTTGGCGTCTAATACCTACGAGCAGTACTTC	CASSLASNTYEQYF
TRBV12-3/TRBV12-4	TRBJ2-7	many	NA	TGTGCCAGCAGTTTAGAGACAGGTCCGTACGAGCAGTACTTC	CASSLETGPYEQYF
TRBV2	TRBJ2-1	few	NA	TGTGCCAGCAAGGTGAACAGGGAACTGCATGAGCAGTTCTTC	CASKVNRELHEQFF
TRBV7-2	TRBJ1-2	NA	NA	TGTGCCAGCAGCTTAGAACCTACGGGGGGCTACACCTTC	CASSLEPTGGYTF
TRBV28	TRBJ2-3	NA	TRBD1	TGTGCCAGCACCAGGGGGCTAGATACGCAGTATTTT	CASTRGLDTQYF
TRBV2	TRBJ1-2	few	NA	TGTGCCAGCAGGGGGGGTTGGCCCTTCAACTATGGCTACACCTTC	CASRGGWPFNYGYTF
TRBV5-1	TRBJ2-1	NA	NA	TGCGCCAGCAGCTTGGTATCGGTTGACAATGAGCAGTTCTTC	CASSLVSVDNEQFF
TRBV20-1	TRBJ2-5	NA	TRBD2	TGCAGTGCGCCCCCCCTGACTAGCGGGCAAGAGACCCAGTACTTC	CSAPPLTSGQETQYF
TRBV12-3/TRBV12-4	TRBJ2-7	many	NA	TGTGCCAGCAGTCCGACGGAAGGCTACGAGCAGTACTTC	CASSPTEGYEQYF
TRBV2	TRBJ2-7	few	TRBD1	TGTGCCAGCAGGAGGGGACAGGCAGCCTACGAGCAGTACTTC	CASRRGQAAYEQYF
TRBV12-3/TRBV12-4	TRBJ2-1	NA	TRBD1	TGTGCCAGCAGCTTACTGGACAGGGGGAATGAGCAGTTCTTC	CASSLLDRGNEQFF
TRBV5-5	TRBJ2-2	NA	TRBD1	TGTGCCAGCAGCTTGGAGGGACAGGGGGCCCGGGAGCTGTTTTTT	CASSLEGQGARELFF
TRBV27	TRBJ1-2	few	TRBD1	TGTGCCAGCAGTTTGGGACAGCCCTATGGCTACATCTTC	CASSLGQPYGYIF
TRBV20-1	TRBJ1-5	NA	NA	TGCAGTGCTCGGTCATCTTTGGGGGGCAATCAGCCCCAGCATTTT	CSARSSLGGNQPQHF
TRBV12-3/TRBV12-4	TRBJ1-2	many	NA	TGTGCCAGCAGCCCGGGTGGCGGAGTGAGTTATGGCTACACCTTC	CASSPGGGVSYGYTF
TRBV18	TRBJ2-5	NA	NA	TGTGCCAGCTCACCACGACTTGAGGGAGAGACCCAGTACTTC	CASSPRLEGETQYF
TRBV12-3/TRBV12-4	TRBJ2-1	few	NA	TGTGCCAGCAGTCCCCTGGGGCTGCGGCAGGGCACCTTCAATGAGCAGTTCTTC	CASSPLGLRQGTFNEQFF
TRBV3-1	TRBJ1-1	NA	TRBD1	TGTGCCAGCAGCCACGGGACAGGGGGCATGAACACTGAAGCTTTCTTT	CASSHGTGGMNTEAFF
TRBV12-3/TRBV12-4	TRBJ2-3	NA	NA	TGTGCCAGCAGTTTAGCGGGGCGCGCAAATACGCAGTATTTT	CASSLAGRANTQYF
TRBV7-2	TRBJ2-7	many	NA	TGTGCCAGCAGTCAACAGGGCTACGAGCAGTACTTC	CASSQQGYEQYF
TRBV25-1	TRBJ1-6	NA	NA	TGTGCCAGCAGTGAGGGGTCGCTAAATTCACCCCTCCACTTT	CASSEGSLNSPLHF
TRBV2	TRBJ1-2	NA	NA	TGTGCCAGCAGTGAGTGCGGGGGGCGGAACTATGGCTACACCTTC	CASSECGGRNYGYTF
TRBV10-3	TRBJ2-7	many	TRBD2	TGTGCCATCAGTGAAGGGACTAGCGTGTCCTACGAGCAGTACTTC	CAISEGTSVSYEQYF
TRBV7-2	TRBJ2-2	NA	NA	TGTGCCAGCAGCTCCCAGGATTATTACAGGGGGGGCGGGGAGCTGTTTTTT	CASSSQDYYRGGGELFF
TRBV6-5	TRBJ2-7	NA	NA	TGTGCCAGCAGTTCCGGGTTAGGGCTAAATGAGCAGTACTTC	CASSSGLGLNEQYF
TRBV7-6	TRBJ1-4	few	NA	TGTGCCAGCAGCTCACGGGGGATGGCAGGAACTTATGAAAAACTGTTTTTT	CASSSRGMAGTYEKLFF
TRBV6-2/TRBV6-3	TRBJ1-5	few	NA	NA	CASSSSVRAVNQPQHF
TRBV20-1	TRBJ2-7	many	TRBD1	TGCAGTGCTAGATCCCGACAGGGGGGTTTTCACGAGCAGTACTTC	CSARSRQGGFHEQYF
TRBV6-6	TRBJ2-3	NA	NA	TGTGCCAGCAGTTACGAGGGTGCGGCCGATACGCAGTATTTT	CASSYEGAADTQYF
TRBV7-2	TRBJ2-7	many	TRBD2	TGTGCCAGCAGCGTTAGCGGGGGGGCTTACTACGAGCAGTACTTC	CASSVSGGAYYEQYF
TRBV20-1	TRBJ1-6	NA	NA	TGCAGTGCTACTGAGAGGGCCTCCAGCTCCTATAATTCACCCCTCCACTTT	CSATERASSSYNSPLHF
TRBV20-1	TRBJ1-1	few	NA	TGCAGTGCCCCCCGACGGAACACTGAAGCTTTCTTT	CSAPRRNTEAFF
TRBV5-6	TRBJ1-2	few	NA	TGTGCCAGCAGCTTGGAATTAGGATCTAACTATGGCTACACCTTC	CASSLELGSNYGYTF
TRBV7-7	TRBJ2-1	NA	NA	TGTGCCAGCAGCTCAGACGGGAAGGGAGGGCAGTTCTTC	CASSSDGKGGQFF
TRBV2	TRBJ1-5	NA	NA	TGTGCCAGCACGGGGGACACTAGTTTACCCCAGCATTTT	CASTGDTSLPQHF
TRBV28	TRBJ2-7	many	TRBD2	TGTGCCAGCAGTTTAACCGGGACTAGCGAGCAGTACTTC	CASSLTGTSEQYF